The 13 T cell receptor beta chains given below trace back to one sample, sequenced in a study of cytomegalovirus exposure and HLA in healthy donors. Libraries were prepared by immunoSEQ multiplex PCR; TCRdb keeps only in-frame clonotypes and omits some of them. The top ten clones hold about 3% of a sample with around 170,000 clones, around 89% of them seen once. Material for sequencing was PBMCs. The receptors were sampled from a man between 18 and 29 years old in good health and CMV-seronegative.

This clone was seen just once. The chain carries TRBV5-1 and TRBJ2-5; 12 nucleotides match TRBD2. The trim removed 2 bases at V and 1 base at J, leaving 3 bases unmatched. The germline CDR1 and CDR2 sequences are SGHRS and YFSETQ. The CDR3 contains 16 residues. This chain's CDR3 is CASSFLLAGGQETQYF. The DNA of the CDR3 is TGCGCCAGCAGCTTTTTACTAGCGGGAGGCCAAGAGACCCAGTACTTC. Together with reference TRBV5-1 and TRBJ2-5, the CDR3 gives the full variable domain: KAGVTQTPRYLIKTRGQQVTLSCSPISGHRSVSWYQQTPGQGLQFLFEYFSETQRNKGNFPGRFSGRQFSNSRSEMNVSTLELGDSALYLCASSFLLAGGQETQYFGPGTRLLVL.

DNA of the CDR3: TGTGCCAGCAGACAGGGAGGGGAACATGGCTACACCTTC. Its protein product is CASRQGGEHGYTF. The genes are TRBV6-1 and TRBJ1-2, with D maybe TRBD1 (6 bases). The CDR3 is 13 residues long. Trimming stripped 6 bases from V and 6 bases from J, with 14 bases between. CDR1 is MNHNS, CDR2 SASEGT, per germline.

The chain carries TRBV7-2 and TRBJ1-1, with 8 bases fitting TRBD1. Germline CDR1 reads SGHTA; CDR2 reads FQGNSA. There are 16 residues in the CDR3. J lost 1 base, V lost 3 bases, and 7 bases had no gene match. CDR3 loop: CASSFVTGARNTEAFF. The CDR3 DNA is TGTGCCAGCAGCTTTGTGACAGGGGCCAGGAACACTGAAGCTTTCTTT.

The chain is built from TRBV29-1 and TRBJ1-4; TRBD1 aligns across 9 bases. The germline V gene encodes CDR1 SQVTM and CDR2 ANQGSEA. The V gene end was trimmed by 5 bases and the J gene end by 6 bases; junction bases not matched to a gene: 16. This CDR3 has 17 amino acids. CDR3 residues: CSVKGRTGERRDEKLFF. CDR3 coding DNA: TGCAGCGTTAAAGGGCGGACAGGGGAACGAAGAGATGAAAAACTGTTTTTT.

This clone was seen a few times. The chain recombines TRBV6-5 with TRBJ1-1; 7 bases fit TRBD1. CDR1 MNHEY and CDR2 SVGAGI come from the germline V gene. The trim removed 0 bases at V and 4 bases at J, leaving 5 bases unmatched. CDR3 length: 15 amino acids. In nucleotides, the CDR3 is TGTGCCAGCAGTTACTCCCTGGACAGGTCCACTGAAGCTTTCTTT. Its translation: CASSYSLDRSTEAFF.

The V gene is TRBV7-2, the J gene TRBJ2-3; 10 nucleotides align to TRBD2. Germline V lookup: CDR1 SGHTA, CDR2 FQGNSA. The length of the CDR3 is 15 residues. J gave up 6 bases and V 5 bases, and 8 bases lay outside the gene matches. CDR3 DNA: TGTGCCAGCAGCAAAAGCGGGAGGGCTTTGGATACGCAGTATTTT. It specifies CASSKSGRALDTQYF.

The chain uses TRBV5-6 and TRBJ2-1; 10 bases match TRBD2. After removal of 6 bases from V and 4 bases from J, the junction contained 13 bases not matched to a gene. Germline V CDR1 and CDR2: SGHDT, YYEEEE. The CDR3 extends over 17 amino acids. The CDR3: CASNIRTSGGLYNEQFF. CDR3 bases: TGTGCCAGCAACATTAGGACTAGCGGAGGTTTATACAATGAGCAGTTCTTC.

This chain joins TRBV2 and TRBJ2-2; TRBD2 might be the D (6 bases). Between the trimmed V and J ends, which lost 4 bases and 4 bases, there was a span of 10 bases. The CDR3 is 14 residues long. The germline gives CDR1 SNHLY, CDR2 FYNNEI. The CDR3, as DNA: TGTGCCAGCAGTGTGGGGGGAGGCACCGGGGAGCTGTTTTTT. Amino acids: CASSVGGGTGELFF. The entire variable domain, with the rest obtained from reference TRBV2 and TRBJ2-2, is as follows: EPEVTQTPSHQVTQMGQEVILRCVPISNHLYFYWYRQILGQKVEFLVSFYNNEISEKSEIFDDQFSVERPDGSNFTLKIRSTKLEDSAMYFCASSVGGGTGELFFGEGSRLTVL.

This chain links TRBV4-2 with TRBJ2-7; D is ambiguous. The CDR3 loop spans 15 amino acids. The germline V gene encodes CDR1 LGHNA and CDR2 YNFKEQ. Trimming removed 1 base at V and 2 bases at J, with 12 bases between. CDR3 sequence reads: CASSQVGGGTYEQYF. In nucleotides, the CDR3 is TGTGCCAGCAGCCAAGTAGGCGGCGGAACCTACGAGCAGTACTTC.

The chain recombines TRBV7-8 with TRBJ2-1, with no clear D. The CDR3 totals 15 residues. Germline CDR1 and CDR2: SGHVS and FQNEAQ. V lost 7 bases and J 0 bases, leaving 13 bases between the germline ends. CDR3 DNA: TGTGCCAGCACCTGGGCGCAGAGCTCCTACAATGAGCAGTTCTTC. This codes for CASTWAQSSYNEQFF.

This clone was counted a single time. The CDR3 DNA sequence: TGTGCCAGCAGTGTTGGACAGGGTGGCTCTGGAAACACCATATATTTT. This sequence encodes CASSVGQGGSGNTIYF. The chain employs TRBV2 and TRBJ1-3, with 8 bases identical to TRBD1. The length of the CDR3 is 16 residues. The germline V gene has CDR1 SNHLY and CDR2 FYNNEI. Unmatched junction bases numbered 5, after V lost 4 bases and J lost 0 bases.

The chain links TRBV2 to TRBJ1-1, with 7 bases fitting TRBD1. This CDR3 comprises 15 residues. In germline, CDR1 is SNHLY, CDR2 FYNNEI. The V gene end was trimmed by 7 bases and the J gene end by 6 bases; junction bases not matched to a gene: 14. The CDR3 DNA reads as TGTGCCAGCAACAAAGGCACAGGGGATGGAGCTGAAGCTTTCTTT. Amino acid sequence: CASNKGTGDGAEAFF. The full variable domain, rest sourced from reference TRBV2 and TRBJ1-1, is EPEVTQTPSHQVTQMGQEVILRCVPISNHLYFYWYRQILGQKVEFLVSFYNNEISEKSEIFDDQFSVERPDGSNFTLKIRSTKLEDSAMYFCASNKGTGDGAEAFFGQGTRLTVV.

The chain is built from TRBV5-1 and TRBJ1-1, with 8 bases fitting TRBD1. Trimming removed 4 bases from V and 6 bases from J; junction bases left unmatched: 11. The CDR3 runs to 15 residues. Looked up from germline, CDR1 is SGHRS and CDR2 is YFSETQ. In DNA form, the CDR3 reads TGCGCCAGCAGCCCTGGCCAGGGGGCTAAGGCTGAAGCTTTCTTT. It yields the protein CASSPGQGAKAEAFF.